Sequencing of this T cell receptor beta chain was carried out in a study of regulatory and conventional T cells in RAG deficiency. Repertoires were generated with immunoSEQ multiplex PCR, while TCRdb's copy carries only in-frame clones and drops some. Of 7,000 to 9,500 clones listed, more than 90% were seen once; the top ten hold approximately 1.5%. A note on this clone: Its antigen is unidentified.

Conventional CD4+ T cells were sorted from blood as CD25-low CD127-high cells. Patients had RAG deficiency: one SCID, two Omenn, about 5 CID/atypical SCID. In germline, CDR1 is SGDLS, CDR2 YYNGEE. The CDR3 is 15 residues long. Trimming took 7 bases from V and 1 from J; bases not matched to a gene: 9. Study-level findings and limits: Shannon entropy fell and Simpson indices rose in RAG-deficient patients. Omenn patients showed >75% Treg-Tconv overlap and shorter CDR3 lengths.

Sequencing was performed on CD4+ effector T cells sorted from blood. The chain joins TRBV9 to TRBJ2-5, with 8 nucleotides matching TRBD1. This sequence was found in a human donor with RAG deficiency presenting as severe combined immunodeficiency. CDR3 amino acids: CASGRVGQGQETQYF. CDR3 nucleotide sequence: TGTGCCAGCGGGCGTGTAGGACAGGGCCAAGAGACCCAGTACTTC.